This T cell receptor beta chain was sequenced for a study of shared clonotypes between healthy human individuals. Study-wide background: Each donor's CD8 memory used one plate, CD8 naive two, each CD4 subset three.

Deep-level assay runs were performed. Sorted subsets were amplified in replicate PCRs using 150 to 250 ng DNA, about 30,000 T cell genomes. Profiling relied on immunoSEQ multiplex PCR, and the TCRdb table lists in-frame clones only, not all of them. The table has around 600,000 clones, 95% seen once. Positive CCR7 selection of CD45RO-negative cells yielded the naive CD8 cells, and terminally differentiated effector memory CD45RA+ cells were excluded. CDR1 and CDR2 (germline): LNHDA, SQIVND (reference sequence). V was pared by 4 bases and J by 5 bases, with 9 bases between. This CDR3 comprises 13 residues. A remark on this clone: Antigen: not known.

Study results and limitations: Lower generation probabilities were found for non-shared clonotypes than for those shared by all four donors.

The receptor was isolated from a woman younger than 45 in good health. The sample taken for sequencing was naive CD8+ T cells sorted from blood. The V and J genes are TRBV19 and TRBJ2-1; the D gene is possibly TRBD1 (6 bases). This chain's CDR3 is CASSRDIDNEQFF. In DNA, the CDR3 is TGTGCCAGTAGTAGGGACATTGACAATGAGCAGTTCTTC.